Sequencing of this TCR beta chain was carried out in a study of cytomegalovirus exposure and HLA in healthy donors. Study outcomes and limitations: As a later analysis showed, a missense DCLRE1C variant was linked to trimming of TCR beta V- and J-genes. Reports credit the classifier with highly specific, highly sensitive diagnosis of cytomegalovirus status. Testing in vitro showed three CMV-associated chains specific for CMV antigens.

Vbeta (60) and Jbeta (13) primers were used in the PCR. In the source study's methods: Approximately 12 million of 75 million to 85 million unique TCR beta chains were shared, per a later count. Measured with immunoSEQ multiplex PCR; TCRdb has only the in-frame clones, and not every one. V and J calls plus clone size are reproduced from that table; the DNA served to infer D and trimming. The data contain about 120,000 clones, approximately 72% of them singletons. This clone has only a few counts. The antigen is not known. The length of the CDR3 is 17 residues. The chain is built from TRBV21-1 and TRBJ1-4; TRBD1 is the table's D call, not checked against the DNA. TRBV21-1 is flagged as a pseudogene. This receptor was taken from a man in his late teens or twenties in good health and CMV-seronegative. Sequenced sample: PBMCs. The CDR3 nucleotides are TGTGCCAGCAGCAAAGGCAGCAGGGGGCTTACTAATGAAAAACTGTTTTTT. Residues: CASSKGSRGLTNEKLFF.